This T cell receptor beta chain derives from a study of T-cell reconstitution after alpha-beta-depleted transplantation in children. Germline V gives CDR1 SGHTA, CDR2 FQGNSA. The CDR3 is made up of 15 amino acids. V was cut by 3 bases and J by 5 bases, with 15 bases left in between. This clonotype was detected ten times or more. A TCRbeta library incorporating unique molecular identifiers was prepared. TCRdb itself ran the PCR reads through MiXCR, one entry per CDR3 protein. Of 230,000 or so distinct CDR3 sequences listed, more than 10% are singletons. Source: PBMCs from the stem cell graft donor, taken from the stem cell graft. The V call is TRBV7-2, the J call TRBJ2-3; D assignment may be TRBD1 or TRBD2 (5 bases each). The receptor was isolated from a human donor who donated a stem cell graft to a child with acute lymphoblastic leukemia. This chain's CDR3 is CASSLDRGRRDTQYF. The CDR3 DNA reads as TGTGCCAGCAGCTTGGACCGGGGCCGGAGAGATACGCAGTATTTT.